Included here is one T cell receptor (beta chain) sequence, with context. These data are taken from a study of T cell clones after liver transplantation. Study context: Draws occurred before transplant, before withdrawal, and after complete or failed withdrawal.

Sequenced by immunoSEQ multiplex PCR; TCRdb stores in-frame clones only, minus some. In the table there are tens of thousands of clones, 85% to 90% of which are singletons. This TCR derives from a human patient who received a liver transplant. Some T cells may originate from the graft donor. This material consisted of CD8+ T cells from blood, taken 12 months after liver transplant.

This CDR3 reads CSATGTSTTDTQYF. DNA of the CDR3: TGCAGCGCCACCGGGACTAGTACGACAGATACGCAGTATTTT. The rearrangement uses TRBV29-1 and TRBJ2-3; 8 bases fit TRBD2. From germline, CDR1 is SQVTM and CDR2 ANQGSEA. This CDR3 comprises 14 residues. Trimming removed 7 bases from V and 3 bases from J; junction bases left unmatched: 9.